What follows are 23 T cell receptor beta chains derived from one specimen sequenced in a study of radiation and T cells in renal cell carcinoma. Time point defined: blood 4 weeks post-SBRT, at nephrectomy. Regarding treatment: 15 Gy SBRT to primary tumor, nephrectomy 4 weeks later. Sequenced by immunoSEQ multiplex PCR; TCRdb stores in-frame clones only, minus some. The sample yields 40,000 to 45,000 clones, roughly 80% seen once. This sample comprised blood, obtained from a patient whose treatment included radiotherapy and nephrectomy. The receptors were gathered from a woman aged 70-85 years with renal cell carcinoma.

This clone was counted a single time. CDR3 in amino acids: CASSLALAGLGTQYF. The CDR3 DNA reads TGTGCCAGCAGCTTGGCGCTAGCGGGGTTAGGTACGCAGTATTTT. The V gene is TRBV5-5, the J gene TRBJ2-3, with 9 bases lining up with TRBD2. This CDR3 has 15 amino acids. V was clipped by 0 bases and J by 8 bases; unmatched bases: 7. Germline CDR1 reads SGHKS; CDR2 reads YYEKEE (reference sequence).

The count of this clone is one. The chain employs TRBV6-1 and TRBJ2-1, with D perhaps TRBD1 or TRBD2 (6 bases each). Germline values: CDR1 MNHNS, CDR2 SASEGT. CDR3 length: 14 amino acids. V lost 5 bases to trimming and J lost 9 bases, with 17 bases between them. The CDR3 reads CASSTGATGVEQFF. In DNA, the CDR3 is TGTGCCAGCAGTACGGGGGCCACGGGTGTTGAGCAGTTCTTC.

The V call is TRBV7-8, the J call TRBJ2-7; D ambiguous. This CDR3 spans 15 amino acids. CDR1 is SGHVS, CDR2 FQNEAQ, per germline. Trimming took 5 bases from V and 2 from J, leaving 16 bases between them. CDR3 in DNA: TGTGCCAGCAGCCCCCCCGGAGCTACCCCCTACGAGCAGTACTTC. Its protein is CASSPPGATPYEQYF. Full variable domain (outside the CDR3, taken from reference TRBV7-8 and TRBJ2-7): GAGVSQSPRYKVAKRGQDVALRCDPISGHVSLFWYQQALGQGPEFLTYFQNEAQLDKSGLPSDRFFAERPEGSVSTLKIQRTQQEDSAVYLCASSPPGATPYEQYFGPGTRLTVT.

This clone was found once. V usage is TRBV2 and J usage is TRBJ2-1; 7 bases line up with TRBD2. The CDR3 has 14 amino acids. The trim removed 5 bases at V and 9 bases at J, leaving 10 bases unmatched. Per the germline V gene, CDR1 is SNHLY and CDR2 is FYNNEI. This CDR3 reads CASSPRGWGGEQFF. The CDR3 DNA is TGTGCCAGCAGTCCAAGGGGCTGGGGGGGTGAGCAGTTCTTC.

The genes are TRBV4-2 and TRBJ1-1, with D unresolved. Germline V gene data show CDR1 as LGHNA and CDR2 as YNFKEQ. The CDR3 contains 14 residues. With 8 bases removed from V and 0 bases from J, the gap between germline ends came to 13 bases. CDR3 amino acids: CASGPTAMNTEAFF. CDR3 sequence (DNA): TGTGCCAGCGGGCCGACCGCGATGAACACTGAAGCTTTCTTT.

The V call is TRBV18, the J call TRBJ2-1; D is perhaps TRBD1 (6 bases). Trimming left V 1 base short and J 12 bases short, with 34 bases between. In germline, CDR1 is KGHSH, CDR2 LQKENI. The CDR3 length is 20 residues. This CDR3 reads CASSPRLRGHSNPLQSGQFF. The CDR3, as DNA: TGTGCCAGCTCACCACGCCTCAGGGGACATAGTAACCCCCTCCAGAGTGGGCAGTTCTTC.

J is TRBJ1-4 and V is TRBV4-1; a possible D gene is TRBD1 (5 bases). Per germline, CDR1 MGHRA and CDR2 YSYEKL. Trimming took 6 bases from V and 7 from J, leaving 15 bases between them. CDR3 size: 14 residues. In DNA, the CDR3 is TGCGCCAGCAGATTACCGGGACCTAGTGAAAAACTGTTTTTT. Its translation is CASRLPGPSEKLFF.

This chain's CDR3 is CASSRNLADTQYF. The CDR3 coding sequence is TGTGCCAGCAGCCGCAACCTAGCAGATACGCAGTATTTT. The rearrangement joins TRBV6-5 to TRBJ2-3; no firm D call. V was pared by 6 bases and J by 4 bases, with 11 bases between. CDR1 and CDR2 (germline): MNHEY, SVGAGI. The CDR3 runs 13 residues.

The CDR3 sequence is CASSLDPDQPQHF. In DNA form, the CDR3 reads TGTGCCAGCAGTCTTGACCCAGATCAGCCCCAGCATTTT. The chain joins TRBV5-4 to TRBJ1-5; D gene uncertain. Trimming took 5 bases from V and 5 from J, leaving 11 bases between them. The CDR3 spans 13 residues. Germline-derived CDR1 and CDR2 are SGHNT and YYREEE (reference sequence).

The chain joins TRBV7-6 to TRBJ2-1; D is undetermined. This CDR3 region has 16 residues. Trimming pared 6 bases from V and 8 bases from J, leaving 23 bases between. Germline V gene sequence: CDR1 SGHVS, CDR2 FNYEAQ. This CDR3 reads CASRQLSGTPGDEQFF. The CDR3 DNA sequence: TGTGCCAGCAGACAACTTTCGGGTACACCTGGGGATGAGCAGTTCTTC.

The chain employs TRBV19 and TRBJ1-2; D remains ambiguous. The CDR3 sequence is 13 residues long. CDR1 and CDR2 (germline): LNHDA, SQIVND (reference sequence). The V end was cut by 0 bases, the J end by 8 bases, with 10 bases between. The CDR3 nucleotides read TGTGCCAGTAGTATAGAAGGCACCCGGGGCTACACCTTC. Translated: CASSIEGTRGYTF.

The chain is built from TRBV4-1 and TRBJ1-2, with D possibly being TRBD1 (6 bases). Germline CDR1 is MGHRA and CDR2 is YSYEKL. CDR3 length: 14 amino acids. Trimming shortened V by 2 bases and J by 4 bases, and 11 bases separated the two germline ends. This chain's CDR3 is CASSQKGGGYGYTF. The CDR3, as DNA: TGCGCCAGCAGCCAAAAGGGAGGGGGCTATGGCTACACCTTC.

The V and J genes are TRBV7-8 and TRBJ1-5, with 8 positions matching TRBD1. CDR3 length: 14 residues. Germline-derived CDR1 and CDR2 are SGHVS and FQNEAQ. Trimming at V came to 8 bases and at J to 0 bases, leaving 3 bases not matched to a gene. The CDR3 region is CASGQGNSNQPQHF. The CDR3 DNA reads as TGTGCCAGCGGACAGGGAAATAGCAATCAGCCCCAGCATTTT. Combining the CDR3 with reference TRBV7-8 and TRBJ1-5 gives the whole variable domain GAGVSQSPRYKVAKRGQDVALRCDPISGHVSLFWYQQALGQGPEFLTYFQNEAQLDKSGLPSDRFFAERPEGSVSTLKIQRTQQEDSAVYLCASGQGNSNQPQHFGDGTRLSIL.

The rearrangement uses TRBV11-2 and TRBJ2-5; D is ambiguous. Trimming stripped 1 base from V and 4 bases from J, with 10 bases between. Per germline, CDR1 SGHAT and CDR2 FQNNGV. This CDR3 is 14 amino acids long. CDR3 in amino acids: CASSLGAHGETQYF. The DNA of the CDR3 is TGTGCCAGCAGCTTAGGTGCACATGGAGAGACCCAGTACTTC.

CDR3: CASSHPDRGKQYF. The CDR3 nucleotides read TGCGCCAGCAGTCACCCTGACAGGGGGAAGCAGTACTTC. V gene TRBV23-1 combines with J gene TRBJ2-7; TRBD1 agrees at 9 bases. TRBV23-1 is reported as an ORF; its role is uncertain. V shed 3 bases and J 8 bases; nucleotides not matched to a gene: 5. There are 13 residues in the CDR3.

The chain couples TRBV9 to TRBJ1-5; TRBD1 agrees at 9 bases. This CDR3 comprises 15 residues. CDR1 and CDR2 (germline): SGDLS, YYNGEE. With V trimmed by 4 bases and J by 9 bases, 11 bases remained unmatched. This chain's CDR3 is CASSRGGTGIGPQHF. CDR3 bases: TGTGCCAGCAGCCGGGGCGGGACAGGGATAGGGCCCCAGCATTTT.

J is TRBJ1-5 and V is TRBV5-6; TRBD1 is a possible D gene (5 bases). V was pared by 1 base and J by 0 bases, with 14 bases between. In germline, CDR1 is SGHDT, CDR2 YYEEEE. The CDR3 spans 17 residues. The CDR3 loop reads CASSLWGGDGSNQPQHF. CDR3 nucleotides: TGTGCCAGCAGCTTGTGGGGGGGGGATGGTAGCAATCAGCCCCAGCATTTT.

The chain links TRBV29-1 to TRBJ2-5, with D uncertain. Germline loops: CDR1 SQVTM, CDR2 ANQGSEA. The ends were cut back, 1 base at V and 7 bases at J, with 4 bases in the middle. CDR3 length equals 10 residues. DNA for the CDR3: TGCAGCGTTGAAGCGTTGACCCAGTACTTC. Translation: CSVEALTQYF. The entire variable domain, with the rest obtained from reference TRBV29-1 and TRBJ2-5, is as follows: SAVISQKPSRDICQRGTSLTIQCQVDSQVTMMFWYRQQPGQSLTLIATANQGSEATYESGFVIDKFPISRPNLTFSTLTVSNMSPEDSSIYLCSVEALTQYFGPGTRLLVL.

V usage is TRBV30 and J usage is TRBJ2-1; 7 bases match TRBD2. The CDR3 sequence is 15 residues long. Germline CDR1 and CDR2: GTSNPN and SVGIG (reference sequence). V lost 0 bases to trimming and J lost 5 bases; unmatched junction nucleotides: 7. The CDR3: CAWSVGSGTNNEQFF. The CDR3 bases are TGTGCCTGGAGTGTAGGGAGCGGGACGAACAATGAGCAGTTCTTC.

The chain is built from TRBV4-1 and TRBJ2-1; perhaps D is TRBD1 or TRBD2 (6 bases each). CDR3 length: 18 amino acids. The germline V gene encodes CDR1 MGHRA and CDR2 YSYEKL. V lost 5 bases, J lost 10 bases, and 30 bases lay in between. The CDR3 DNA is TGCGCCAGCAGCTCGCCTAGGGGGGTACCAAGAGGGGAGTACGAGCAGTTCTTC. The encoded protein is CASSSPRGVPRGEYEQFF.

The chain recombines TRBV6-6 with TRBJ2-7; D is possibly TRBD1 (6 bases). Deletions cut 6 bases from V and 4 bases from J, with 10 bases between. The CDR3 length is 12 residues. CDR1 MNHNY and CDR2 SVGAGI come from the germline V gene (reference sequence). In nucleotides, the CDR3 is TGTGCCAGCAGAGACGGACAGTACGAGCAGTACTTC. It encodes CASRDGQYEQYF.

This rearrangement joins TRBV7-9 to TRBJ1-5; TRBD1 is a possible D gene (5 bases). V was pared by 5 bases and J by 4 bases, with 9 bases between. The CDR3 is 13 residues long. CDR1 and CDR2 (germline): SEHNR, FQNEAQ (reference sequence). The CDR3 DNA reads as TGTGCCAGCAGCGGGACGGCAAATCAGCCCCAGCATTTT. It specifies CASSGTANQPQHF.

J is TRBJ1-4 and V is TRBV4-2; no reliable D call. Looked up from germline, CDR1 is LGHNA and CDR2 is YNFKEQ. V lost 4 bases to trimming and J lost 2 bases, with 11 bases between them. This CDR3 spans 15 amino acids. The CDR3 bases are TGTGCCAGCAGCCTGAGTGATTATACTAATGAAAAACTGTTTTTT. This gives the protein CASSLSDYTNEKLFF.